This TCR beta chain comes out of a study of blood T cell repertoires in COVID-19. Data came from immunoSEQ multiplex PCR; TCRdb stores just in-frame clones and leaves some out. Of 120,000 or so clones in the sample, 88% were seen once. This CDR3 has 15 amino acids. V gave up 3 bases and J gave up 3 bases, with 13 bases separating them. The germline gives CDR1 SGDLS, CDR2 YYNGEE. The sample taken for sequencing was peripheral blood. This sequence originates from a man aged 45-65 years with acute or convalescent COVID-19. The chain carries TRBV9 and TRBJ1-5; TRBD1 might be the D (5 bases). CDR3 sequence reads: CASSAGGGDNQPQHF. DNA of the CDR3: TGTGCCAGCAGCGCGGGCGGAGGGGACAATCAGCCCCAGCATTTT. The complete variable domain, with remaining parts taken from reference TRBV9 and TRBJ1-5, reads DSGVTQTPKHLITATGQRVTLRCSPRSGDLSVYWYQQSLDQGLQFLIQYYNGEERAKGNILERFSAQQFPDLHSELNLSSLELGDSALYFCASSAGGGDNQPQHFGDGTRLSIL.